This T cell receptor (beta chain) was sequenced during a study of cytotoxic CD8 clonotypes in ibrutinib-treated CLL. As for the study in general: The group held 10 to 11 relapsed/refractory and about 14 treatment-naive patients, with roughly 17 IGHV unmutated. Response material was collected after a median around 12 months of treatment, range 6 to 36.

The germline CDR1 and CDR2 sequences are MDHEN and SYDVKM. The V end was cut by 5 bases, the J end by 6 bases, with 16 bases between. There are 15 residues in the CDR3. Study-level findings and limits: With treatment, public clonotypes, which were uncommon, either contracted or remained stable.

Sequencing was performed with immunoSEQ multiplex PCR; in TCRdb, only in-frame clones are kept and a portion is missing. This sample has fewer than 150,000 clones; under 90% occur once, and the top ten carry 2.5% to 3.5%. Turning to this clone: The antigen remains unidentified.

This sample comprised PBMCs, obtained after 24 months of ibrutinib treatment. The chain employs TRBV28 and TRBJ1-4, with a tentative D call TRBD1 (6 bases). The receptor was derived from a human donor with chronic lymphocytic leukemia. The CDR3 region has the DNA TGTGCCAGCAGTGCCCAGGGGCGCGGGGATGAAAAACTGTTTTTT. Amino acid sequence: CASSAQGRGDEKLFF.